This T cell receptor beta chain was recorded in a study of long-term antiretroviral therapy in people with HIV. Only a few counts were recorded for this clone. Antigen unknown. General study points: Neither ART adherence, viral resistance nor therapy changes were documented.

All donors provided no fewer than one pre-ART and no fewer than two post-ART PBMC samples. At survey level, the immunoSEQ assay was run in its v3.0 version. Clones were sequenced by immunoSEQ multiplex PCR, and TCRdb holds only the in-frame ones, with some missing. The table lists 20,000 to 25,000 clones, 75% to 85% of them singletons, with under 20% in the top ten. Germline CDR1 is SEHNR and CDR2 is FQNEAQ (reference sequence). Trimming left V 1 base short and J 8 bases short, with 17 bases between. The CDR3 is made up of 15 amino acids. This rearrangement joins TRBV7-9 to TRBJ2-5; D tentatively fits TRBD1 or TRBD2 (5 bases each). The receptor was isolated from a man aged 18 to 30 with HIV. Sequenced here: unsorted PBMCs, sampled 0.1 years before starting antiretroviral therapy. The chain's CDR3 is CASSLVVGGGVTQYF. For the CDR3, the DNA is TGTGCCAGCAGCTTAGTGGTGGGTGGGGGAGTCACCCAGTACTTC.